This TCR beta chain was sequenced in a study of post-analysis software for immune sequencing data. Study results and limitations: F measure showed strong co-clustering of same-batch samples. Patients with multiple sclerosis recorded significantly lower normalized Chao1 diversity than controls, the study found. Five or six TRBV segments, TRBV5-6, TRBV5-1 and TRBV20-1 among them, were found more frequent in patients than controls.

Every TCR beta cDNA library bore unique molecular identifiers. The source material, about 0.85 to 11 million T cells, gave rise to 500,000 or so cDNA molecules. One entry per CDR3 protein, called by TCRdb with MiXCR from the PCR reads. This table holds 350,000 to 450,000 distinct CDR3 sequences, roughly 38% found once. Turning to this clonotype: The antigen remains undetermined.

V was pared by 2 bases and J by 0 bases, with 6 bases between. Germline-derived CDR1 and CDR2 are LNHNV and YYDKDF (reference sequence). The CDR3 length is 14 residues. The J gene is TRBJ2-3, the V gene TRBV15; D gene ambiguous. The clonotype was recovered from a girl aged 2 to 10 with multiple sclerosis. Sequenced sample: blood. The CDR3 DNA reads TGTGCCACCAGCAGACCCACTAGCACAGATACGCAGTATTTT. Translating it yields CATSRPTSTDTQYF.